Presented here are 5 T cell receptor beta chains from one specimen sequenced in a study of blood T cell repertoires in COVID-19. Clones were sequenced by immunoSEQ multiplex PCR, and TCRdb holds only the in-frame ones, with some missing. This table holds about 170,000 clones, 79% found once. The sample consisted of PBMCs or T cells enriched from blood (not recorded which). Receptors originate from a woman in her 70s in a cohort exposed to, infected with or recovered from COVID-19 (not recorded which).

This CDR3 is CASSQGAPGELFF. The CDR3 DNA reads TGTGCCAGCAGCCAAGGAGCCCCCGGGGAGCTGTTTTTT. J is TRBJ2-2 and V is TRBV3-1 (or the pseudogene TRBV3-2); D gene ambiguous. CDR3 length equals 13 residues. V lost 1 base to trimming and J lost 6 bases, with 6 bases between them. Germline V gene data show CDR1 as LGHDT and CDR2 as YNNKEL (reference sequence).

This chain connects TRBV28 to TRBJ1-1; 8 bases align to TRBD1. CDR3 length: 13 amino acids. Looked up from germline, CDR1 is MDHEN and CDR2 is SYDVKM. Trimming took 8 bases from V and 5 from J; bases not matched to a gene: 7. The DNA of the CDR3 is TGTGCCAGCGGAATACGACAGGGGACTGAAGCTTTCTTT. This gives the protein CASGIRQGTEAFF.

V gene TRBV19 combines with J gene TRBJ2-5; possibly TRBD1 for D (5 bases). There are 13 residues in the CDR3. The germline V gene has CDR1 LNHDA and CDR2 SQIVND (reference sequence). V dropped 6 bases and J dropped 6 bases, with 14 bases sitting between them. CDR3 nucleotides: TGTGCCAGTAGCAGTCAGGGAAGGAAGACCCAGTACTTC. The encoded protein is CASSSQGRKTQYF.

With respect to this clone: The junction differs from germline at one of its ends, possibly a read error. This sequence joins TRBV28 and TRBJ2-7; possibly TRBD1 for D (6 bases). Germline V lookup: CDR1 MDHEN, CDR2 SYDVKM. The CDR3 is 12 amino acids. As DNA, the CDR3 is TGTGCCAGCAGTCCCTACAGGGTACCCCAGGACTTC. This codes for CASSPYRVPQDF.

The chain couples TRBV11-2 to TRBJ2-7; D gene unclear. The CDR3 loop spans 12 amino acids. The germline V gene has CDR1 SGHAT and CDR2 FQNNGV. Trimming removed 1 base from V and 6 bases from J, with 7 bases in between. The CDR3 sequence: CASSLVSVEQYF. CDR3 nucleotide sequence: TGTGCCAGCAGCTTAGTGAGTGTCGAGCAGTACTTC. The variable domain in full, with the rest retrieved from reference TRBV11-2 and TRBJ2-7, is EAGVAQSPRYKIIEKRQSVAFWCNPISGHATLYWYQQILGQGPKLLIQFQNNGVVDDSQLPKDRFSAERLKGVDSTLKIQPAKLEDSAVYLCASSLVSVEQYFGPGTRLTVT.